This T cell receptor beta chain was captured in a study of Ad26.COV2.S vaccination and SARS-CoV-2 variants listed by TCRdb under 2021. Study-wide context: Donors in the vaccine arm were drawn from COV1001, a phase I-IIa trial of Ad26.COV2.S in healthy adults that was multicentre, randomized, double-blind and placebo-controlled. Ad26.COV2.S was administered intramuscularly at 5 x 10^10 or 1 x 10^11 viral particles, either as a single shot or as two shots given 56 days apart. TCRbeta repertoire sequencing was used to assess the specificity and breadth of SARS-CoV-2-reactive T cell receptors after Ad26.COV2.S vaccination. The TCR-sequenced set comprised about 32 samples: approximately 19 Ad26.COV2.S vaccine recipients, 5 placebo recipients and 8 SARS-CoV-2 convalescent individuals. Trial participants were randomized into five groups of five: low-dose or high-dose Ad26.COV2.S given once or twice, or placebo on both occasions. Blinding of investigators to trial group allocation was maintained during experiments and outcome assessment. Paper-wide results and their limitations: Comparing responses between vaccine doses or regimens was not something the study was powered to do. The authors noted that total T cell responses may have been underestimated by the TCR breadth and depth analyses. Ad26.COV2.S recipients had higher spike-specific TCR breadth than placebo recipients (P = 0.0014). After vaccination, spike-specific CD8+ and CD4+ T cell responses were reported to show substantial breadth. Non-spike TCR breadth was comparable between vaccine and placebo recipients, consistent with the vaccine containing only spike.

The sample's treatment or condition label, decoded: approximately 18 received Ad26.COV2.S at low or high dose, single or two shots; about 5 received placebo; per-sample allocation not given. For vaccine and placebo recipients, repertoires were sequenced using samples collected on day 63 after the first injection. In Cohort 1b, around 23 adults aged 18-55 years were enrolled at a single site in Boston, USA, between 29 July and 7 August 2020. Ad26.COV2.S consisted of a replication-incompetent adenovirus type 26 vector by which a prefusion-stabilized SARS-CoV-2 spike protein from the original Wuhan strain was expressed. Worth noting for this clone: This receptor's antigen is unknown. No qualities accompany the bases; no much larger clone lies one base away.

Per the germline V gene, SGHTA is the CDR1 and FQGNSA is the CDR2. Spanning cysteine to phenylalanine, the CDR3 consists of 15 amino acids. The sequence is cut down to CDR3 DNA, 45 bases in frame from base 1. Trimming costs V 1 base and J 0 bases, and their ends lie 9 bases apart. The immunoSEQ Assay was used to sequence TCRbeta CDR3 regions. After extraction, genomic DNA underwent amplification by bias-controlled multiplex PCR, followed by high-throughput sequencing. Turning to the authors' computational methods: To quantify the absolute abundance of every unique TCRbeta CDR3 region, sequences were collapsed and filtered. T cell fraction was estimated by normalizing TCRbeta template counts to usable DNA, which was measured by amplifying reference genes present in all nucleated cells. Repertoire TCRs were annotated as SARS-CoV-2-specific when V gene, CDR3 amino acid sequence and J gene were exactly matched to a known reactive TCR set. The reference SARS-CoV-2 TCR set came from MIRA and was filtered for enrichment in COVID-19-positive ImmuneCODE repertoires, removing public or cross-reactive TCRs. Drawing on the MIRA antigens, annotated TCRs were analysed further at the level of specific ORF or position within ORF. Depth was the summed frequency of annotated unique rearrangements, while breadth was defined as annotated unique rearrangements over total unique productive rearrangements. TCR breadth was compared between groups using two-sided Wilcoxon rank-sum tests. TCRdb limited this immuneACCESS table to in-frame rearrangements with V and J called. A share of clones is missing; checked studies link under half to unresolved V genes, and the rest is unexplained. Clonal size and the V and J genes are those of that table, whereas D and trimming came from the DNA. This sample has 380,000 or so clones in its table, and roughly 80% of those were observed once. Almost 7.5% of the sample rests with the top ten.

The sequence was obtained from a person between 18 and 65 years old who received the Ad26.COV2.S COVID-19 vaccine or a placebo. The rearrangement joined TRBV7-2 to TRBJ1-1; no confident D gene assignment can be made. This sample comprised peripheral blood, obtained in a trial of Ad26.COV2.S vaccine versus placebo. The CDR3 here reads CASSLVNGLNTEAFF. Read as DNA, the sequence is TGTGCCAGCAGCTTAGTGAACGGGCTGAACACTGAAGCTTTCTTT.